The 10 T cell receptor beta chains reported below all come from one sample, sequenced in a study of blood T cells in healthy people across ages. Together with a sample-barcoded 5' primer, a J-beta primer mix was included in a second PCR lasting about 6 to 12 cycles. TCRdb re-derived calls from the 5' RACE reads in MiXCR, one entry per CDR3 protein. The table includes some 700,000 distinct CDR3 sequences, 35% to 45% detected once. Source material: blood. The origin of the receptors is a woman aged 55-69 years in good health.

In this sample, this clonotype turned up a few times. This sequence joins TRBV6-2 or TRBV6-3 and TRBJ2-1; 8 bases fit TRBD2. This CDR3 is built from 15 residues. V lost 2 bases to trimming and J lost 6 bases; unmatched junction nucleotides: 6. Looked up from germline, CDR1 is MNHEY and CDR2 is SVGEGT. CDR3 DNA: TGTGCCAGCAGTTACGCAGCGGGAGTACTCAATGAGCAGTTCTTC. It specifies CASSYAAGVLNEQFF.

This clonotype is a singleton in its sample. V and J are TRBV5-5 and TRBJ1-1, with a tentative D call TRBD1 (5 bases). The CDR3 is 14 residues long. Germline values: CDR1 SGHKS, CDR2 YYEKEE (reference sequence). Trimming shortened V by 2 bases and J by 4 bases, and 12 bases separated the two germline ends. The CDR3 DNA is TGTGCCAGCAGCTTAGCAGGGAGTCCCACTGAAGCTTTCTTT. Protein product: CASSLAGSPTEAFF.

Worth noting for this clonotype: Here the CDR3 omits its conserved ending phenylalanine or tryptophan, so a read error is the likely source. Because the CDR3's place on the DNA is in doubt, the DNA is left out and the CDR3 is given as listed by TCRdb. The chain combines TRBV6-2 or TRBV6-3 with TRBJ2-1; TRBD2, the table's D call, lacks a check against the DNA. The CDR3 is 18 residues long, ends included. Germline V gives CDR1 MNHEY, CDR2 SVGEGT. The chain's CDR3 is CASSAGLAGRRQYNEQFV.

V is TRBV20-1 and J is TRBJ2-5; 12 bases fit TRBD2. The CDR3 consists of 14 residues. V was clipped by 3 bases and J by 11 bases; unmatched bases: 10. Germline V CDR1 and CDR2: DFQATT, SNEGSKA (reference sequence). The chain's CDR3 is CSARTSGRIEEQYF. In DNA form, the CDR3 reads TGCAGTGCTAGGACTAGCGGGAGAATAGAAGAGCAGTACTTC.

CDR3 amino acids: CSARMPGAGNQPQHF. The DNA of the CDR3 is TGCAGTGCTAGGATGCCAGGGGCAGGGAATCAGCCCCAGCATTTT. J is TRBJ1-5 and V is TRBV20-1; the D gene is possibly TRBD1 (6 bases). The CDR3 is 15 residues long. The V and J ends lost 3 bases and 4 bases respectively, with 16 bases between them. Germline assignment: CDR1 DFQATT and CDR2 SNEGSKA (reference sequence).

This clonotype was detected many times. This rearrangement joins TRBV29-1 to TRBJ2-3; 7 bases are a match to TRBD1. V dropped 5 bases and J dropped 2; count of bases not matched to a gene: 4. CDR1 is SQVTM and CDR2 is ANQGSEA in the germline V gene. The CDR3 extends over 13 amino acids. The CDR3 protein is CSVRGGLTDTQYF. For the CDR3, the DNA is TGCAGCGTTCGAGGGGGCCTCACAGATACGCAGTATTTT.

The V call is TRBV18, the J call TRBJ2-7, with D maybe TRBD2 (6 bases). The CDR3 consists of 14 residues. The V gene lost 5 bases and the J gene lost 2 bases, with 13 bases spanning the gap. CDR1 is KGHSH, CDR2 LQKENI, per germline. The DNA for the CDR3 is TGTGCCAGCTCAGGGGGGACGGGGCCCTACGAGCAGTACTTC. The encoded protein is CASSGGTGPYEQYF.

Of note for this clonotype: An end of the junction does not agree with germline; a read error may underlie this. In nucleotides, the CDR3 is TGTGCCTGCAGTCAGGACAGGGGACCCTACGAGCAGTACTTC. It translates to CACSQDRGPYEQYF. The rearrangement links TRBV27 to TRBJ2-4, with 9 bases fitting TRBD1. The better agreement between TRBJ2-7 and the DNA end casts doubt on the J call. Germline V gene lookup returns CDR1 MNHEY and CDR2 SMNVEV (reference sequence). The CDR3 runs 14 residues.

The chain combines TRBV7-3 with TRBJ2-5; 8 positions agree with TRBD2. Germline assignment: CDR1 SGHTA and CDR2 FQGTGA. The trim removed 4 bases at V and 11 bases at J, leaving 12 bases unmatched. The CDR3 length is 14 residues. In nucleotides, the CDR3 is TGTGCCAGCAGCTCGGGACTAGGAAGAGGGGAGCAGTACTTC. Protein: CASSSGLGRGEQYF.

The chain is built from TRBV7-2 and TRBJ2-7; 7 bases agree with TRBD2. CDR3 length equals 16 residues. Germline V gives CDR1 SGHTA, CDR2 FQGNSA. Trimming removed 4 bases from V and 0 bases from J; junction bases left unmatched: 9. CDR3 DNA sequence: TGTGCCAGCAGCTCAGAGGGCGGACTAGTCTCCTACGAGCAGTACTTC. Translating it yields CASSSEGGLVSYEQYF.